This T cell receptor (beta chain) appears in the sequencing data of a study of blood T cell repertoires in COVID-19. Measured with immunoSEQ multiplex PCR; TCRdb has only the in-frame clones, and not every one. This table holds 200,000 to 250,000 clones, 80% to 90% found once. Living in 24 US areas, the participants were between roughly 18 and 90 years of age. This CDR3 region has 14 residues. V was trimmed by 10 bases and J by 2 bases, leaving 15 bases between them. The germline gives CDR1 MDHEN, CDR2 SYDVKM. The sample taken for sequencing was PBMCs or T cells enriched from blood (not recorded which). V gene TRBV28 combines with J gene TRBJ1-5; TRBD1 is a possible D gene (6 bases). This sequence was found in a man aged 25 to 40 in a cohort exposed to, infected with or recovered from COVID-19 (not recorded which). The CDR3 reads CATPTGIGNQPQHF. Here the CDR3 DNA reads TGTGCCACACCTACAGGGATCGGCAATCAGCCCCAGCATTTT.